A single count supports the clone carrying this TCR beta chain. CDR1 and CDR2 from the germline V gene are SGDLS and YYNGEE. The J segment lost 4 bases and the V segment lost 6 bases, leaving 3 bases of the junction unmatched. This CDR3 comprises 13 residues. These data originate in a study of blood T cell repertoires in COVID-19. TCRdb keeps only in-frame clones here, not all; method: immunoSEQ multiplex PCR. The sample yields about 220,000 clones, 80% to 85% seen once. The rearrangement uses TRBV9 and TRBJ2-1; TRBD1 matches 8 bases. The origin of this receptor is a woman between 70 and 85 years old with COVID-19, enrolled during active disease. Sequencing was performed on peripheral blood. CDR3 nucleotide sequence: TGTGCCAGCACGCGGGACAGGTACAATGAGCAGTTCTTC. Protein product: CASTRDRYNEQFF.